This TCR beta chain was recovered during a study of cytomegalovirus exposure and HLA in healthy donors. About the study: Roughly 80% of roughly 400 genotyped donors fell in the Caucasian-associated ancestry cluster.

Researchers ran the PCR with 60 Vbeta and 13 Jbeta primers. The table came from immunoSEQ multiplex PCR; TCRdb's copy has only in-frame clones and leaves some out. The sample lists roughly 160,000 clones, 70% to 80% seen once, with approximately 2.3% in the top ten. Worth noting for this clone: Its antigen is still unknown.

CDR3 length: 11 residues. Trimming took off 6 bases at V and 8 bases at J, with 8 bases between the two ends. Per germline, CDR1 MDHEN and CDR2 SYDVKM. Study-wide points: The study carried out a later analysis of TCR beta sequences. It associated under 20,000 of them with specific HLA alleles at a false discovery rate of 0.05.

The sequence was obtained from a man aged 40-49 years in good health and CMV-seronegative. Sequences were obtained from PBMCs. This sequence joins TRBV28 and TRBJ2-1; D is unresolved. CDR3 loop: CASSSQYEQFF. CDR3 DNA: TGTGCCAGCAGCTCACAATATGAGCAGTTCTTC. Combining the CDR3 with reference TRBV28 and TRBJ2-1 gives the whole variable domain DVKVTQSSRYLVKRTGEKVFLECVQDMDHENMFWYRQDPGLGLRLIYFSYDVKMKEKGDIPEGYSVSREKKERFSLILESASTNQTSMYLCASSSQYEQFFGPGTRLTVL.